Below are 18 T cell receptor beta chains sequenced from a single sample in a study of CD8 T cells in ankylosing spondylitis. TCRdb re-derived calls from the 5' RACE reads in MiXCR, one entry per CDR3 protein. The table shows under 300,000 distinct CDR3 sequences, with approximately 20% occurring only once. What was sequenced was blood, either unsorted or a sorted T cell fraction (not recorded which). The receptors here all came from a male donor with ankylosing spondylitis or in good health (not recorded which).

The chain's CDR3 is CASSKEGRGRVSSYNEQFF. The CDR3, as DNA: TGTGCCAGCAGCAAGGAGGGTCGTGGGCGGGTCAGCTCCTACAATGAGCAGTTCTTC. The chain joins TRBV3-1 to TRBJ2-1; the D gene is possibly TRBD2 (6 bases). The V end was cut by 5 bases, the J end by 0 bases, with 23 bases between. CDR1 and CDR2 (germline): LGHDT, YNNKEL (reference sequence). The CDR3 contains 19 residues.

V gene TRBV9 combines with J gene TRBJ2-1; TRBD2 agrees at 14 bases. The CDR3 has 16 amino acids. Per the germline V gene, CDR1 is SGDLS and CDR2 is YYNGEE. V was clipped by 3 bases and J by 5 bases; unmatched bases: 4. The CDR3 loop is CASSEGTSGRDNEQFF. For the CDR3, the DNA is TGTGCCAGCAGCGAGGGGACTAGCGGGAGAGACAATGAGCAGTTCTTC.

This clonotype was detected only a few times. V and J are TRBV6-5 and TRBJ2-7, with 7 bases identical to TRBD2. CDR3 size: 15 residues. Germline loops: CDR1 MNHEY, CDR2 SVGAGI. V shed 2 bases and J 2 bases; nucleotides not matched to a gene: 6. This CDR3 reads CASSYGLADPYEQYF. In DNA, the CDR3 is TGTGCCAGCAGTTACGGCCTAGCGGACCCCTACGAGCAGTACTTC.

The rearrangement uses TRBV20-1 and TRBJ1-1, with D maybe TRBD1 (6 bases). The germline V gene encodes CDR1 DFQATT and CDR2 SNEGSKA (reference sequence). V was trimmed by 2 bases and J by 3 bases, leaving 10 bases between them. The CDR3 runs to 13 residues. CDR3: CSARKNRDTEAFF. CDR3 nucleotide sequence: TGCAGTGCTAGAAAAAACAGGGACACTGAAGCTTTCTTT.

The rearrangement joins TRBV20-1 to TRBJ2-1, with TRBD1 as a possible D gene (6 bases). Germline V gene lookup returns CDR1 DFQATT and CDR2 SNEGSKA (reference sequence). V dropped 0 bases and J dropped 12 bases, with 24 bases sitting between them. The CDR3 runs to 16 residues. The CDR3 DNA sequence: TGCAGTGCTAGAGACGGACAGAGATGGGGTTACTATGCGCAGTTCTTC. Protein: CSARDGQRWGYYAQFF.

This clonotype was seen only a few times. The J gene is TRBJ2-7, the V gene TRBV7-8, with D hard to call. The CDR3 covers 14 residues. Trimming stripped 6 bases from V and 5 bases from J, with 17 bases between. CDR1 and CDR2 (germline): SGHVS, FQNEAQ. The CDR3 spells CASRDRGILDEQYF. The CDR3, as DNA: TGTGCCAGCAGGGACCGTGGGATACTCGACGAGCAGTACTTC.

This clonotype was recorded many times. V gene TRBV4-1 combines with J gene TRBJ1-5; D ambiguous. V gave up 1 base and J gave up 0 bases, with 13 bases separating them. The germline gives CDR1 MGHRA, CDR2 YSYEKL. CDR3 length: 17 amino acids. The DNA of the CDR3 is TGCGCCAGCAGCCAAGTTTTTGGACCCGTTAGCAATCAGCCCCAGCATTTT. Its protein is CASSQVFGPVSNQPQHF.

In its sample, this clonotype was seen a few times. The rearrangement links TRBV5-1 to TRBJ2-7, with D hard to call. The CDR3 consists of 14 residues. The germline V and J ends were trimmed by 4 bases and 6 bases, with 17 bases remaining between them. The germline CDR1 and CDR2 sequences are SGHRS and YFSETQ. CDR3 in amino acids: CASSGNLMSIEQYF. CDR3 in DNA: TGCGCCAGCAGCGGGAACTTAATGTCCATCGAGCAGTACTTC.

This clonotype was recorded a few times. The V call is TRBV29-1, the J call TRBJ2-7; 11 nucleotides agree with TRBD2. Germline CDR1 and CDR2: SQVTM and ANQGSEA. The trim removed 6 bases at V and 4 bases at J, leaving 5 bases unmatched. The CDR3 is 13 amino acids. The CDR3 sequence is CSVTSGSQYEQYF. The CDR3 DNA reads as TGCAGCGTAACTAGCGGGAGCCAGTACGAGCAGTACTTC.

About this clonotype itself: A much larger clone sits a single nucleotide away, making a read error possible. The chain recombines TRBV9 with TRBJ2-5, with D possibly called TRBD1 or TRBD2 (5 bases each). CDR1 and CDR2 (germline): SGDLS, YYNGEE. CDR3 length: 14 residues. The CDR3: CASSANIGGEPQYF. CDR3 DNA sequence: TGTGCCAGCAGCGCAAACATTGGGGGAGAGCCCCAGTACTTC.

Comments on this clonotype: This may arise from a read error, as a much more abundant clone is one base away. The V gene is TRBV27, the J gene TRBJ2-3, with D possibly matching TRBD2 (5 bases). Germline V lookup: CDR1 MNHEY, CDR2 SMNVEV (reference sequence). The CDR3 sequence is 15 residues long. The CDR3 bases are TGTACCAGCAGTTACGAGGGAACCAGCACAGATACGCAGTATTTT. It yields the protein CTSSYEGTSTDTQYF.

Remarks on this clonotype: A read error is possible here, since a much larger clone lies one base away. The V gene is TRBV4-3, the J gene TRBJ1-4; unclear D gene. Trimming left V 1 base short and J 4 bases short, with 10 bases between. CDR3 length: 15 residues. Germline CDR1 reads LGHNA; CDR2 reads YSLEER. DNA for the CDR3: TGCGCCAGCAGCCAAGGTCGATCCCTTAATGAAAAACTGTTTTTT. The encoded protein is CASSQGRSLNEKLFF.

The chain is built from TRBV27 and TRBJ2-4; 7 nucleotides agree with TRBD1. CDR1 is MNHEY and CDR2 is SMNVEV in the germline V gene (reference sequence). J was trimmed by 3 bases and V by 4 bases; bases with no gene match: 6. CDR3 length: 15 residues. In nucleotides, the CDR3 is TGTGCCAGCAGTTATGGGGGACAGAACAAAAACATTCAGTACTTC. Protein sequence: CASSYGGQNKNIQYF.

This chain connects TRBV12-3 or TRBV12-4 to TRBJ1-2; D gene ambiguous. The V and J ends lost 3 bases and 2 bases respectively, with 13 bases between them. This CDR3 has 15 residues. The CDR3 is CASSFAPTDNYGYTF. The CDR3 DNA is TGTGCCAGCAGTTTTGCACCCACGGACAACTATGGCTACACCTTC.

CDR3 nucleotides: TGTGCCAGCAGCGCGACTAGCGGGAGTGGGGCCTACAATGAGCAGTTCTTC. Protein sequence: CASSATSGSGAYNEQFF. The chain uses TRBV9 and TRBJ2-1; 12 positions agree with TRBD2. The CDR3 spans 17 residues. Looked up from germline, CDR1 is SGDLS and CDR2 is YYNGEE. V was clipped by 3 bases and J by 2 bases; unmatched bases: 6.

This clonotype appeared a few times. The rearrangement uses TRBV27 and TRBJ2-1; D is ambiguous. The CDR3 is made up of 13 amino acids. Germline V CDR1 and CDR2: MNHEY, SMNVEV (reference sequence). V was trimmed by 8 bases and J by 1 base, leaving 9 bases between them. The CDR3 bases are TGTGCCAGCGGAGTGACGTCCTACAATGAGCAGTTCTTC. It specifies CASGVTSYNEQFF.

This clonotype appeared a few times. The chain joins TRBV20-1 to TRBJ1-5, with 9 bases aligning to TRBD1. Germline V gene data show CDR1 as DFQATT and CDR2 as SNEGSKA (reference sequence). Unmatched junction bases numbered 6, after V lost 1 base and J lost 2 bases. This CDR3 contains 16 residues. The CDR3 reads CSARARGTGRNQPQHF. DNA for the CDR3: TGCAGTGCTAGAGCGCGGGGGACAGGGCGCAATCAGCCCCAGCATTTT.

In its sample, this clonotype was seen many times. The rearrangement links TRBV12-3 or TRBV12-4 to TRBJ2-7, with TRBD1 matching 9 bases. The ends lost 3 bases at V and 0 bases at J; junction bases unmatched: 3. The CDR3 loop spans 15 amino acids. CDR3 DNA: TGTGCCAGCAGTTTCGACAGGGGGAGCTCCTACGAGCAGTACTTC. It specifies CASSFDRGSSYEQYF.